This T cell receptor (beta chain) was found in a study of cytomegalovirus exposure and HLA in healthy donors. Study conclusions and caveats: Upon later analysis, HLA-associated TCR beta chains proved more clonally expanded than other, equally common chains.

On this clone itself: As yet, its antigen is unknown.

The primer mix had 60 Vbeta and 13 Jbeta primers. Assay used: immunoSEQ multiplex PCR; TCRdb lists only in-frame clones, some missing. The sample contains about 130,000 clones, roughly three quarters of which appear only once. Trimming stripped 6 bases from V and 4 bases from J, with 18 bases between. CDR1 and CDR2 (germline): MNHEY, SVGAGI. The CDR3 has 15 amino acids. This chain uses TRBV6-5 with TRBJ1-2, with D possibly matching TRBD1 (5 bases). This TCR was sampled from a man aged 25-45 years in good health and CMV-seronegative. Sequenced input: PBMCs. As DNA, the CDR3 is TGTGCCAGCAGACCAAACCTCCCAGGGATCTATGGCTACACCTTC. It is translated as CASRPNLPGIYGYTF.